This T cell receptor (beta chain) stems from a study of cytomegalovirus exposure and HLA in healthy donors. Assay used: immunoSEQ multiplex PCR; TCRdb lists only in-frame clones, some missing. The sample lists about 110,000 clones, around 82% occurring once. V lost 3 bases to trimming and J lost 4 bases, with 14 bases between them. Germline V lookup: CDR1 ENHRY, CDR2 SYGVKD. The CDR3 contains 15 residues. The J gene is TRBJ2-3, the V gene TRBV10-3, with a weak D call TRBD2 (7 bases). This clonotype was obtained from a woman aged 18-30 years in good health and CMV-seronegative. The sample taken for sequencing was PBMCs. CDR3 coding DNA: TGTGCCATCAGTGATGTGGGGGGGGCCGCAGATACGCAGTATTTT. Translation: CAISDVGGAADTQYF.